The TCR beta chain under discussion was sequenced for a study of shared clonotypes between healthy human individuals. Findings and limits, study-wide: Despite large depth, rarefaction showed incomplete sorted-subset sequencing.

V was shortened by 3 bases and J by 2 bases, with 11 bases between the two germline ends. From germline, CDR1 is SGHAT and CDR2 FQNNGV. The CDR3 spans 14 residues. As to this clone: Its specificity is unknown.

The assay was immunoSEQ multiplex PCR, and TCRdb's table has in-frame clones only and misses some. The sample comprises about 110,000 clones, about 70% of which are singletons, and roughly 22% rests with the top ten. The chain couples TRBV11-2 to TRBJ2-7; D unclear. This sequence originates from a young woman in good health. The specimen was memory CD8+ T cells sorted from blood. Sample subset: CD45RO+ cells pooled with CCR7-negative TemRA cells. This chain's CDR3 is CASSFLARPYEQYF. CDR3 sequence (DNA): TGTGCCAGCAGCTTTTTAGCCCGCCCCTACGAGCAGTACTTC. The whole variable domain, remainder taken from reference TRBV11-2 and TRBJ2-7, is EAGVAQSPRYKIIEKRQSVAFWCNPISGHATLYWYQQILGQGPKLLIQFQNNGVVDDSQLPKDRFSAERLKGVDSTLKIQPAKLEDSAVYLCASSFLARPYEQYFGPGTRLTVT.